This T cell receptor (beta chain) appears in the sequencing data of a study of cytomegalovirus exposure and HLA in healthy donors. Study observations and caveats: Previous analysis showed most TCR beta V segments were productive about 87% or about 30% of the time. A later analysis reportedly identified an Asian-associated ancestry cluster as carrying fewer N-insertions than the approximately 670-donor mean.

Although they were nominally healthy when sampled, donors likely had unrecorded immune exposures. In the PCR, 60 Vbeta and 13 Jbeta primers were used. In the original processing: The count from a later analysis was tens of millions of unique TCR beta chains, 9.5 million to 11 million of them shared. Libraries were prepared by immunoSEQ multiplex PCR; TCRdb keeps only in-frame clonotypes and omits some of them. That table supplies the V and J calls and clone size; D and trimming were determined from the DNA. Of fewer than 200,000 clones listed, under 75% are singletons. The V gene's germline CDR1 is SGHTA and CDR2 FQGNSA. The length of the CDR3 is 16 residues. V gave up 3 bases and J gave up 1 base, with 13 bases separating them. A note on this clone: Its antigen is not identified.

This receptor was identified in a man in his forties in good health and CMV-seropositive. This rearrangement joins TRBV7-2 to TRBJ1-5; weak D call: TRBD1 (5 bases). Sequencing was carried out using PBMCs. The CDR3 sequence is CASSFQGAVSNQPQHF. For the CDR3, the DNA is TGTGCCAGCAGCTTTCAGGGCGCCGTAAGCAATCAGCCCCAGCATTTT. Full variable domain (outside the CDR3, taken from reference TRBV7-2 and TRBJ1-5): GAGVSQSPSNKVTEKGKDVELRCDPISGHTALYWYRQSLGQGLEFLIYFQGNSAPDKSGLPSDRFSAERTGGSVSTLTIQRTQQEDSAVYLCASSFQGAVSNQPQHFGDGTRLSIL.